This TCR beta chain was sequenced during a study of blood T cell repertoires in COVID-19. Germline V gene sequence: CDR1 KGHSH, CDR2 LQKENI. This CDR3 is 14 amino acids long. Trimming shortened V by 3 bases and J by 4 bases, and 12 bases separated the two germline ends. TCRdb keeps only in-frame clones here, not all; method: immunoSEQ multiplex PCR. The sample includes about 220,000 clones, more than 70% of them seen just once. This chain connects TRBV18 to TRBJ2-5; D may be TRBD2 (5 bases). The sequence derives from a woman aged 80 or over with acute or convalescent COVID-19. The source material was peripheral blood. The CDR3 bases are TGTGCCAGCTCACCTTCGAGTCGGGGAGAGACCCAGTACTTC. It translates to CASSPSSRGETQYF.